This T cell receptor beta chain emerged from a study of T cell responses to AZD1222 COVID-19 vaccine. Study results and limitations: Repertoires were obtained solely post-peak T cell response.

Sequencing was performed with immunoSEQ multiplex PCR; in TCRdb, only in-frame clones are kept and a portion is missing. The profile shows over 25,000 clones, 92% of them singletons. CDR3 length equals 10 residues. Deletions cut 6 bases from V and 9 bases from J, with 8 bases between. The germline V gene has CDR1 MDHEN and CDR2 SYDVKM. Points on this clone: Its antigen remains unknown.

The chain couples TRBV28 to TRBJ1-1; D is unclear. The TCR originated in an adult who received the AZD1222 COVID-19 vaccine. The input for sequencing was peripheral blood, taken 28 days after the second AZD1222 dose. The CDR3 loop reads CASSQIQAFF. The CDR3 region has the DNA TGTGCCAGCAGCCAAATACAAGCTTTCTTT.